The clone carrying this T cell receptor (beta chain) has only a few counts. This entry is derived from a study of blood T cells in healthy people across ages. CDR3 length: 17 amino acids. Looked up from germline, CDR1 is SGHTA and CDR2 is FQGNSA. V dropped 1 base and J dropped 2 bases, with 12 bases sitting between them. Combining a sample-barcoded 5' primer with a J-beta primer mix, a second PCR ran for 7 to 11 cycles. One entry per CDR3 protein, called by TCRdb with MiXCR from the 5' RACE reads. The sample gives about 830,000 distinct CDR3 sequences, 62% of which show up once; 25% to 35% is in the top ten.

This chain uses TRBV7-2 with TRBJ2-6; D might be TRBD2 (6 bases). Specimen: blood. This TCR was recovered from a man aged 30-40 years in good health. The CDR3: CASSLVEGMAGANVLTF. The CDR3 bases are TGTGCCAGCAGCTTAGTGGAGGGAATGGCTGGGGCCAACGTCCTGACTTTC.